This TCR beta chain was obtained from a study of OX40 agonist ivuxolimab in advanced cancers. About the research overall: Each dose-escalation patient presented with hepatocellular carcinoma, melanoma, renal cell or head and neck cancer. Study-wide results and limits: CD4+ T cells averaged fewer expanded clones than CD8+ T cells. Clonal expansion by week 6 occurred in CD4+ and CD8+ blood T cells (at 0.1 to 3.0 mg/kg). Antigens targeted by the expanded peripheral T cells were not determined.

CDR1 is SEHNR, CDR2 FQNEAQ, per germline (reference sequence). The CDR3 extends over 14 amino acids. Trimming took 6 bases from V and 6 from J, leaving 14 bases between them. Of note for this clone: Its target is unknown.

Data came from immunoSEQ multiplex PCR; TCRdb stores just in-frame clones and leaves some out. The sample has roughly 41,000 clones, approximately 90% seen once; the top ten hold 12%. The receptor's source is an adult with an advanced solid tumor such as melanoma, head and neck, liver or kidney cancer. The sequenced sample was CD4+ or CD8+ T cells sorted from blood, obtained in a trial of the OX40 agonist ivuxolimab. The J gene is TRBJ2-2, the V gene TRBV7-9; D call uncertain. CDR3 residues: CASSPFSSPGELFF. Here the CDR3 DNA reads TGTGCCAGCAGTCCCTTTAGCTCCCCCGGGGAGCTGTTTTTT.